These T cell receptor beta chains were read from a single sample in a study of cytomegalovirus exposure and HLA in healthy donors. Some clones are missing from TCRdb's copy, which holds only in-frame ones; the method was immunoSEQ multiplex PCR. The table has about 150,000 clones, around 84% seen once; the top ten hold 2.1%. Sequenced: PBMCs. The receptors derive from a human donor in good health. CDR3s include the opening cysteine and the closing phenylalanine or tryptophan. Each record gives: clone size, J gene, D gene, V gene, CDR3 DNA, CDR3 protein. A D gene is named only where the DNA matches it firmly. Some rows mark clone size as missing; the rest say once, few, many or name a class of expanded clone.

.	TRBJ2-7	TRBD2	TRBV7-2	TGTGCCAGCAGCCCCAGCCTAGCGGGGCCTTACGAGCAGTACTTC	CASSPSLAGPYEQYF
.	TRBJ1-1	TRBD1	TRBV4-2	TGTGCCAGCAGCCAACGAAGGGACAGCTCGAACACTGAAGCTTTCTTT	CASSQRRDSSNTEAFF
.	TRBJ2-5	TRBD2	TRBV2	TGTGCCAGCATGGAGGCTAGCGGACAAGAGACCCAGTACTTC	CASMEASGQETQYF
.	TRBJ2-2	TRBD1	TRBV5-6	TGTGCCAGCAGCGCCCGACCGGGACAGGGGACCACCGGGGAGCTGTTTTTT	CASSARPGQGTTGELFF
.	TRBJ2-7	TRBD2	TRBV28	TGTGCCAGCAGTACATTACTAGCGGGAGCTCAAGAGCAGTACTTC	CASSTLLAGAQEQYF
few	TRBJ1-6	TRBD1	TRBV6-1	TGTGCCAGCAGTGACAGGGGGCATTCACCCCTCCACTTT	CASSDRGHSPLHF
.	TRBJ2-2	.	TRBV18	TGTGCCAGCTCATCGACAGCCTCCGGGGAGCTGTTTTTT	CASSSTASGELFF
.	TRBJ2-3	.	TRBV6-1	TGTGCCAGCAGTGTGAGGGTCCCTCGCACAGATACGCAGTATTTT	CASSVRVPRTDTQYF
.	TRBJ1-3	.	TRBV18	TGTGCCAGCTCCCGACGGGACTCTGGAAACACCATATATTTT	CASSRRDSGNTIYF
.	TRBJ1-2	.	TRBV5-6	TGTGCCAGCAGCTTGGACAGGGTTGGCTACACCTTC	CASSLDRVGYTF
.	TRBJ2-1	.	TRBV27	TGTGCCAGCAGTTTACCCCCCGAGCGGGCGAGCTCCTACAATGAGCAGTTCTTC	CASSLPPERASSYNEQFF
.	TRBJ2-7	.	TRBV4-1	TGCGCCAGCAGCCAATCCAGACTCTACGAGCAGTACTTC	CASSQSRLYEQYF
.	TRBJ2-7	.	TRBV19	TGTGCCAGTAGGGTGGAAGCGCAGGGGCACGAGCAGTACTTC	CASRVEAQGHEQYF
once	TRBJ1-2	.	TRBV28	TGTGCCAGCAGTCCCTCCGTACGGGGATTGGGCTACACCTTC	CASSPSVRGLGYTF
.	TRBJ1-1	.	TRBV21-1	TGTGCCAGCAGCACTTTACTAACTTTCGAACTCACTGAAGCTTTCTTT	CASSTLLTFELTEAFF
few	TRBJ2-7	TRBD1	TRBV14	TGTGCCAGCAGCCCCCACAGGGGGCCCTACGAGCAGTACTTC	CASSPHRGPYEQYF
once	TRBJ2-7	TRBD2	TRBV7-8	TGTGCCAGCAGCACCAAGCGGGAGACTACCTACGAGCAGTACTTC	CASSTKRETTYEQYF
.	TRBJ1-2	TRBD1	TRBV5-1	TGCGCCAGCAGCGCTGACAGGGGGCAGGGGGGCTACACCTTC	CASSADRGQGGYTF
once	TRBJ1-5	TRBD1	TRBV5-1	TGCGCCAGCAGCCTCGGGACAGACAATCAGCCCCAGCATTTT	CASSLGTDNQPQHF
.	TRBJ1-1	.	TRBV7-3	TGTGCCAGCAGCTTAATGGACAGGAACACTGAAGCTTTCTTT	CASSLMDRNTEAFF
.	TRBJ1-1	.	TRBV19	TGTGCCAAGCAAATAGAGGAGACAGCCCAGAACACTGAAGCTTTCTTT	CAKQIEETAQNTEAFF
.	TRBJ1-1	.	TRBV18	TGTGCCAGCTCACCGGGGTCCAGTAGGGGGAACACTGAAGCTTTCTTT	CASSPGSSRGNTEAFF
.	TRBJ1-5	.	TRBV10-3	TGTGCCATCAGTGACAGGGGCAATCAGCCCCAGCATTTT	CAISDRGNQPQHF
.	TRBJ1-1	.	TRBV9	TGTGCCAGCAGCACCCAGACAGCTAACACTGAAGCTTTCTTT	CASSTQTANTEAFF
.	TRBJ2-7	TRBD2	TRBV10-3	TGTGCCATCAGTGCCAATAGCGGGGGGCCCTCCTACGAGCAGTACTTC	CAISANSGGPSYEQYF
.	TRBJ2-7	.	TRBV6-1	TGTGCCAGCAGTGATTCTCCCTCCTTCTACGAGCAGTACTTC	CASSDSPSFYEQYF
.	TRBJ2-7	.	TRBV6-6	TGTGCCAGCAGTTACTCGAGTTCGAGCGCCGAGCAGTACTTC	CASSYSSSSAEQYF
.	TRBJ2-7	.	TRBV7-9	TGTGCCAGCAGCTTTGGTGAAGGGGTGAACGAGCAGTACTTC	CASSFGEGVNEQYF
.	TRBJ1-3	.	TRBV18	TGTGCCAGCTCACCACCCGCTCAGGTTGGAAACACCATATATTTT	CASSPPAQVGNTIYF
.	TRBJ1-5	TRBD1	TRBV2	TGTGCCAGCAGTCCACACGGGACAGGGGGACGGCAGCCCCAGCATTTT	CASSPHGTGGRQPQHF
few	TRBJ2-7	.	TRBV30	TGTGCCTGGAGGTGGAGGGAACCGTACGAGCAGTACTTC	CAWRWREPYEQYF
.	TRBJ1-2	.	TRBV10-3	TGTGCCATCAGTGAGTTCCCGGCAGGGCATACTAACTATGGCTACACCTTC	CAISEFPAGHTNYGYTF
.	TRBJ2-1	.	TRBV20-1	TGCAGTGCCCGAAGGACAGAGCAGTTCTTC	CSARRTEQFF
once	TRBJ2-3	TRBD2	TRBV9	TGTGCCAGCAGCGTTAGTTCCAGCGGGAGGGCCACAGATACGCAGTATTTT	CASSVSSSGRATDTQYF
few	TRBJ2-2	TRBD1	TRBV7-7	TGTGCTAGCAGCTTAGCACCGGGACAGGGGACCGGGGAGCTGTTTTTT	CASSLAPGQGTGELFF
once	TRBJ1-2	.	TRBV4-3	TGCGCCAGCAGCCAGCTCCAGGGAACTATTGGGTGGGATGGCTACACCTTC	CASSQLQGTIGWDGYTF
.	TRBJ2-5	TRBD1	TRBV7-7	TGTGCCAGCAGCTTGACAGGGGGCGTCGGAGAGACCCAGTACTTC	CASSLTGGVGETQYF
few	TRBJ1-6	.	TRBV2	TGTGCCAGCAGTGAAAAGGACAGTGGTAATTCACCCCTCCACTTT	CASSEKDSGNSPLHF
.	TRBJ1-5	TRBD1	TRBV7-2	TGTGCCAGCAGCGCACACAGGGGCGCGAGCAATCAGCCCCAGCATTTT	CASSAHRGASNQPQHF
.	TRBJ2-3	.	TRBV7-2	TGTGCCAGCAGCGGGGGGAACACAGATACGCAGTATTTT	CASSGGNTDTQYF
once	TRBJ1-4	.	TRBV19	TGTGCCAGTAGTATCAGTACAGTAAAAGAGAGTTATGAAAAACTGTTTTTT	CASSISTVKESYEKLFF
.	TRBJ2-5	.	TRBV29-1	TGCAGCGTTGTAGTCGGGGTGTTACTAGGGACCCAGTACTTC	CSVVVGVLLGTQYF
.	TRBJ2-3	.	TRBV11-2	TGTGCCAGCAGCCCCTGGGCCCTAAGGGATACGCAGTATTTT	CASSPWALRDTQYF
many	TRBJ2-7	.	TRBV5-4	TGTGCCAGCAGCTTGGCTCCAGGGCCCTACGAGCAGTACTTC	CASSLAPGPYEQYF
.	TRBJ1-4	TRBD1	TRBV6-6	TGTGCCAGCAGACCCCAGGGGGTAGGTGAAAAACTGTTTTTT	CASRPQGVGEKLFF
.	TRBJ2-1	TRBD2	TRBV7-2	TGTGCCAGCAGCTTGGTGGGACTAGCGGGTTCGATTGAGCAGTTCTTC	CASSLVGLAGSIEQFF
.	TRBJ1-2	.	TRBV5-4	TGTGCCAGCAGCTTACAGGGTGCTGGTGGCTACACCTTC	CASSLQGAGGYTF
.	TRBJ2-2	.	TRBV4-1	TGCGCCAGCAGCCACCGCGGTCCCGAAACAGGATCGGCACTGAACACCGGGGAGCTGTTTTTT	CASSHRGPETGSALNTGELFF
.	TRBJ2-3	.	TRBV27	TGTGCCAGCAGTTTACTGGACCCGGGAGGCACAGATACGCAGTATTTT	CASSLLDPGGTDTQYF
.	TRBJ1-5	.	TRBV18	TGTGCCAGCTCACGAGACTATAGCAATCAGCCCCAGCATTTT	CASSRDYSNQPQHF
.	TRBJ1-2	.	TRBV7-9	TGTGCCAGCAGCTTTCTTGGTGCCGGGGACTATGGCTACACCTTC	CASSFLGAGDYGYTF
.	TRBJ1-1	.	TRBV6-6	TGTGCCAGCAGTTCCTTGGACAGAACTGAAGCTTTCTTT	CASSSLDRTEAFF
.	TRBJ2-1	.	TRBV10-3	TGTGCCATCAGTTCCTCTAGCGAAAACTACAATGAGCAGTTCTTC	CAISSSSENYNEQFF
.	TRBJ1-2	.	TRBV5-1	TGCGCCAGCAGCTTACAGGGTTATCGCTACACCTTC	CASSLQGYRYTF
.	TRBJ2-1	TRBD2	TRBV4-2	TGTGCCAGCAGCCCCGGGACTACCTCCTACAATGAGCAGTTCTTC	CASSPGTTSYNEQFF